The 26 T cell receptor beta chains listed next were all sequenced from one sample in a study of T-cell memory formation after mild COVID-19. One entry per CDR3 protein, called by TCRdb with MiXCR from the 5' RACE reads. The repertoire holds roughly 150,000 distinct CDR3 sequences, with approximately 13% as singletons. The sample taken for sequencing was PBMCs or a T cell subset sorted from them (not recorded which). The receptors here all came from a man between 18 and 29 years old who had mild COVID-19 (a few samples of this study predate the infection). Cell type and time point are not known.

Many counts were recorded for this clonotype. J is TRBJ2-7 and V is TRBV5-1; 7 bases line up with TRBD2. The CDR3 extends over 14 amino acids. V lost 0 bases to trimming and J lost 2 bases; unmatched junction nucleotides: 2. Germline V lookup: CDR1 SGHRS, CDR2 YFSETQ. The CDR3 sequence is CASSLETSPYEQYF. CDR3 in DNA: TGCGCCAGCAGCTTGGAGACTAGCCCCTACGAGCAGTACTTC.

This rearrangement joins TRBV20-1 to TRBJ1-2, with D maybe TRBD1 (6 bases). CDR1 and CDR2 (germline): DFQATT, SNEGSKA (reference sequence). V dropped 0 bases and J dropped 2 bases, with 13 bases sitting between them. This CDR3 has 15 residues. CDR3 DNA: TGCAGTGCTAGAGATGGAGGGCAGGGGAACTATGGCTACACCTTC. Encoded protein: CSARDGGQGNYGYTF.

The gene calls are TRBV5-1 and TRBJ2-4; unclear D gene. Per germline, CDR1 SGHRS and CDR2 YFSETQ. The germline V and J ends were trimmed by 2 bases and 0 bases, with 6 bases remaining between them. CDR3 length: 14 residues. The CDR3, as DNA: TGCGCCAGCAGCTTTGATCAAGCCAAAAACATTCAGTACTTC. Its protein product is CASSFDQAKNIQYF.

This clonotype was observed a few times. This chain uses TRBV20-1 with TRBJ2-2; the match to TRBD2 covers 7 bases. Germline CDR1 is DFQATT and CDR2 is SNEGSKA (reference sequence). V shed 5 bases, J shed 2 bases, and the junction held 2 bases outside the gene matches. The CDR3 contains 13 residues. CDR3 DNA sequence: TGCAGTGCTGGGGGGGGTAACACCGGGGAGCTGTTTTTT. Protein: CSAGGGNTGELFF.

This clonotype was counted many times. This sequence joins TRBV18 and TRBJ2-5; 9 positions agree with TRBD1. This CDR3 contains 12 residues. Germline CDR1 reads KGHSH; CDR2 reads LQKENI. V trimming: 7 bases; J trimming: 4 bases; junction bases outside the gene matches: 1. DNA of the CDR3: TGTGCCAGCTTGGGACAGGGAGAGACCCAGTACTTC. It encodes CASLGQGETQYF.

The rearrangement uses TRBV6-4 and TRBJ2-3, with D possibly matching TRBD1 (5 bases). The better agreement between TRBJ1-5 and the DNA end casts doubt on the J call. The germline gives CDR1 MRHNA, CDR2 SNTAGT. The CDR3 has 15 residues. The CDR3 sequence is CASSVRGAHTDTQHF. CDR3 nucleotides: TGTGCCAGCAGTGTACGCGGGGCCCACACAGATACGCAGCATTTT.

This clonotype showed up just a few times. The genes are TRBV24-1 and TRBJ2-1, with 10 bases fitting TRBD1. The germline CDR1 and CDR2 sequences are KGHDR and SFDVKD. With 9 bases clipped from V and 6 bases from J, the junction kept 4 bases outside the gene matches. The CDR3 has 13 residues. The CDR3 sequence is CATGTGAVNEQFF. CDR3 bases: TGTGCCACCGGGACAGGGGCGGTCAATGAGCAGTTCTTC.

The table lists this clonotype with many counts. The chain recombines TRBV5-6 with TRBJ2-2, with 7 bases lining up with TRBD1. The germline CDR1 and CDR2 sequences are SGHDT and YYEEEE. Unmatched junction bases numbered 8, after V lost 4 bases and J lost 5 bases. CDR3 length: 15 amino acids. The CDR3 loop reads CASSQWDRHTGELFF. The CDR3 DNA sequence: TGTGCCAGCAGCCAATGGGACAGACATACCGGGGAGCTGTTTTTT.

CDR3 region: CASGGAESTDTQYF. The CDR3 DNA follows: TGTGCCAGCGGGGGGGCCGAGAGCACAGATACGCAGTATTTT. This rearrangement joins TRBV28 to TRBJ2-3; possible D gene TRBD2, 7 bases. The CDR3 is made up of 14 amino acids. CDR1 is MDHEN, CDR2 SYDVKM, per germline. Trimming stripped 8 bases from V and 0 bases from J, with 12 bases between.

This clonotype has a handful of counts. Here the CDR3 DNA reads TGCGCCAGCAGCCAAGGGACACCCCGCTCCCAAGAGACCCAGTACTTC. Translated, it gives CASSQGTPRSQETQYF. J is TRBJ2-5 and V is TRBV4-1, with D possibly TRBD1 on 5 matching bases. The V and J ends lost 1 base and 1 base respectively, with 13 bases between them. Germline-derived CDR1 and CDR2 are MGHRA and YSYEKL. This CDR3 is 16 amino acids long.

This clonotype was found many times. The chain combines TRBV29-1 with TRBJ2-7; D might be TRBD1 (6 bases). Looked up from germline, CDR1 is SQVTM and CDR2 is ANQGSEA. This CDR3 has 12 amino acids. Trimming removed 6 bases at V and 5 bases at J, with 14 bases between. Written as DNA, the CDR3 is TGCAGCGTCGCCCCCAGGGGCGACGAGCAGTACTTC. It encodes CSVAPRGDEQYF.

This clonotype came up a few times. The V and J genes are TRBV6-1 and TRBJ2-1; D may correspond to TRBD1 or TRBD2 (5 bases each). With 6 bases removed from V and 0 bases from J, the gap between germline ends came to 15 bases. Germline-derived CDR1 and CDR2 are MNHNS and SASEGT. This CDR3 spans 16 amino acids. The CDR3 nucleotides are TGTGCCAGCAGGGTCAGGGACGGAAGCTCCTACAATGAGCAGTTCTTC. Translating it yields CASRVRDGSSYNEQFF.

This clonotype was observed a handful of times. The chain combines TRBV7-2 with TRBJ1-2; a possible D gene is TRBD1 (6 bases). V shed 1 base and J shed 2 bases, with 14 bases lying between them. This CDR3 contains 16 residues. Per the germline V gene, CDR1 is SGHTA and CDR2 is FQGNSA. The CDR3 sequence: CASSLVGGTTNYGYTF. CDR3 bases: TGTGCCAGCAGCTTAGTGGGCGGGACAACCAACTATGGCTACACCTTC.

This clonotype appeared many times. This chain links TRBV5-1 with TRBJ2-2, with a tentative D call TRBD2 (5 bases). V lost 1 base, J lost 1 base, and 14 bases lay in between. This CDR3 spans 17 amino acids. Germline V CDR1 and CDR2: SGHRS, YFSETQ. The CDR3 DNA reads TGCGCCAGCAGCTTGATGTTATCCGGACTGAACACCGGGGAGCTGTTTTTT. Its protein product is CASSLMLSGLNTGELFF.

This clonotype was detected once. CDR3 loop: CASSFRTSALRTDTQYF. The CDR3 DNA is TGTGCCAGCAGTTTTCGGACTAGCGCTCTCCGCACAGATACGCAGTATTTT. The chain combines TRBV27 with TRBJ2-3; 9 positions match TRBD2. Germline values: CDR1 MNHEY, CDR2 SMNVEV (reference sequence). With V trimmed by 3 bases and J by 1 base, 8 bases remained unmatched. CDR3 length equals 17 residues.

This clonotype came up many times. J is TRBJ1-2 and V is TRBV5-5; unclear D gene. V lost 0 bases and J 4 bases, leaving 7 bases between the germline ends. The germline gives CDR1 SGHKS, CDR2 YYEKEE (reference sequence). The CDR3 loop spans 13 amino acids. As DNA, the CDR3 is TGTGCCAGCAGCTTGGTGGGTAGCTATGGCTACACCTTC. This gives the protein CASSLVGSYGYTF.

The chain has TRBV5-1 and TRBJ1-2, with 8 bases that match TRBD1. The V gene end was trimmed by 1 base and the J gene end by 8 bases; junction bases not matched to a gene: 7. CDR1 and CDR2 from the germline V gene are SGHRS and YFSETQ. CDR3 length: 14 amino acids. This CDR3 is CASSLRQGARGYTF. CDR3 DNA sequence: TGCGCCAGCAGCTTGCGGCAGGGGGCGCGAGGCTACACCTTC. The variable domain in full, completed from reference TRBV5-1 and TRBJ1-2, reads KAGVTQTPRYLIKTRGQQVTLSCSPISGHRSVSWYQQTPGQGLQFLFEYFSETQRNKGNFPGRFSGRQFSNSRSEMNVSTLELGDSALYLCASSLRQGARGYTFGSGTRLTVV.

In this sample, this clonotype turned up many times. The CDR3 DNA reads as TGCGCCAGCAGTTCCTCCTGGACAGGGGCCTTAATGAACACTGAAGCTTTCTTT. Protein: CASSSSWTGALMNTEAFF. The chain uses TRBV5-1 and TRBJ1-1; 9 positions match TRBD1. The V gene's germline CDR1 is SGHRS and CDR2 YFSETQ. V trimming: 5 bases; J trimming: 0 bases; junction bases outside the gene matches: 14. This CDR3 is built from 18 residues.

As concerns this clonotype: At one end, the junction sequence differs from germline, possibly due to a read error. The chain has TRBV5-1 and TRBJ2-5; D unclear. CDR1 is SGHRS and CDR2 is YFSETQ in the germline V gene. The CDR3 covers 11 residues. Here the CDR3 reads CASRGQETQYF. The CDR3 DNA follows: TGTGCCAGCAGAGGACAAGAGACCCAGTACTTC.

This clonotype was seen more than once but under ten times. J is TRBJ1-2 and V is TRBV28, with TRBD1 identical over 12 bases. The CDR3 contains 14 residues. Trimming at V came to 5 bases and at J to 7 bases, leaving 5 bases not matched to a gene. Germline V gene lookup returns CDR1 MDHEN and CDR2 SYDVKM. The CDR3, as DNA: TGTGCCAGCAGTCCGGGACAGGGGGCCACTGGCTACACCTTC. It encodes CASSPGQGATGYTF.

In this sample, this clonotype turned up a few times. The CDR3 sequence is CASSRRADEQYV. CDR3 DNA sequence: TGTGCCAGCAGCAGACGGGCGGACGAGCAGTACGTC. The V call is TRBV6-2 or TRBV6-3, the J call TRBJ2-7; D remains ambiguous. Trimming took off 6 bases at V and 5 bases at J, with 11 bases between the two ends. From germline, CDR1 is MNHEY and CDR2 SVGEGT. This CDR3 has 12 residues.

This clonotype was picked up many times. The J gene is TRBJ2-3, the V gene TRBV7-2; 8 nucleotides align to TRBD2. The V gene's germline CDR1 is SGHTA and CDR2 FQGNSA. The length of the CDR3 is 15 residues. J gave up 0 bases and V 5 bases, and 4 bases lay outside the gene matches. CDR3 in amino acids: CASSRGGSSTDTQYF. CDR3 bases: TGTGCCAGCAGCCGGGGGGGATCTAGCACAGATACGCAGTATTTT.

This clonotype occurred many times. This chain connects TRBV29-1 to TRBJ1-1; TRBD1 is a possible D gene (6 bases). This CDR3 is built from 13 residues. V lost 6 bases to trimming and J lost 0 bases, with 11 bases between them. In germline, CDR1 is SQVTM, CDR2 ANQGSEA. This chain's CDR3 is CSVQGQLNTEAFF. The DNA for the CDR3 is TGCAGCGTCCAAGGACAGTTGAACACTGAAGCTTTCTTT.

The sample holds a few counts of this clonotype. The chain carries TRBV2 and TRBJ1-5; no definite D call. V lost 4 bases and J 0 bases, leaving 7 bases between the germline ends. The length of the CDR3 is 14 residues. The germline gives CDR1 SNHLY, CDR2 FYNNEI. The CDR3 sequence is CASSVVVSNQPQHF. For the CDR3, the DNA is TGTGCCAGCAGTGTCGTCGTTAGCAATCAGCCCCAGCATTTT.

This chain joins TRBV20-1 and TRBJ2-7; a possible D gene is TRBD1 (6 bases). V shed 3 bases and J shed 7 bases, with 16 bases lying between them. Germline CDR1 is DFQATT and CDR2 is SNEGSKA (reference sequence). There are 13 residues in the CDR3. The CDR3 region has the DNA TGCAGTGCTAGTAAGGCAGGGGCGAGGGAGCAGTACTTC. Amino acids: CSASKAGAREQYF.

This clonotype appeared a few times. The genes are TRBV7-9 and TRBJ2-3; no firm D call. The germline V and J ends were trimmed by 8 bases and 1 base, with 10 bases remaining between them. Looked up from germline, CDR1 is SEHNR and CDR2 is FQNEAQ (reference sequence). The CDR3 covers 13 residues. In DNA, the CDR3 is TGTGCCAGCGGCAATCAAGGCACAGATACGCAGTATTTT. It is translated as CASGNQGTDTQYF.